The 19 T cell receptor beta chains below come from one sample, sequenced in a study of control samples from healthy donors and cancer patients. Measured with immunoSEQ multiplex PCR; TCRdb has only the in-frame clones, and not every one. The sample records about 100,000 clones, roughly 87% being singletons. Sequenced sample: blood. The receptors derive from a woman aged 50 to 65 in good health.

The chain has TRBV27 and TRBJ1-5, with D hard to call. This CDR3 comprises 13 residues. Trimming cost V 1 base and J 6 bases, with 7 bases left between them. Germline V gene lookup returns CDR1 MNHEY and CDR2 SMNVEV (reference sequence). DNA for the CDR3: TGTGCCAGCAGTTTATACGTGTTTCAGCCCCAGCATTTT. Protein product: CASSLYVFQPQHF.

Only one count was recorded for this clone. CDR3 coding DNA: TGTGCCAGCAGCCAGATCACAGATACGCAGTATTTT. It specifies CASSQITDTQYF. The V gene is TRBV5-4, the J gene TRBJ2-3; D uncertain. CDR1 SGHNT and CDR2 YYREEE come from the germline V gene (reference sequence). The CDR3 covers 12 residues. The V and J ends lost 4 bases and 2 bases respectively, with 5 bases between them.

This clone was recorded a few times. The CDR3 reads CASSVPLSGTGSEAFF. The DNA of the CDR3 is TGCGCCAGCAGCGTCCCTCTTTCCGGGACAGGGTCTGAAGCTTTCTTT. This rearrangement joins TRBV5-1 to TRBJ1-1, with 9 positions matching TRBD1. Germline CDR1 is SGHRS and CDR2 is YFSETQ. There are 16 residues in the CDR3. V dropped 4 bases and J dropped 6; count of bases not matched to a gene: 13.

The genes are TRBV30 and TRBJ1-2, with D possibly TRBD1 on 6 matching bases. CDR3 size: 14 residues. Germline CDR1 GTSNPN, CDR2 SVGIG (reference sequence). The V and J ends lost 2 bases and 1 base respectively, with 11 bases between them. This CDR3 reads CAWSKGGRNYGYTF. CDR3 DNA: TGTGCCTGGAGTAAAGGGGGGCGTAACTATGGCTACACCTTC.

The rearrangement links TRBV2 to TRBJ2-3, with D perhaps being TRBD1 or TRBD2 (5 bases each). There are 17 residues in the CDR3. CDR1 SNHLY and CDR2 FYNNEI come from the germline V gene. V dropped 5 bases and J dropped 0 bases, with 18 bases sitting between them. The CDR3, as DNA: TGTGCCAGCAGTCTCCGGGGCAAATCTACTAGCACAGATACGCAGTATTTT. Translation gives CASSLRGKSTSTDTQYF. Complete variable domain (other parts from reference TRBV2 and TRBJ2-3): EPEVTQTPSHQVTQMGQEVILRCVPISNHLYFYWYRQILGQKVEFLVSFYNNEISEKSEIFDDQFSVERPDGSNFTLKIRSTKLEDSAMYFCASSLRGKSTSTDTQYFGPGTRLTVL.

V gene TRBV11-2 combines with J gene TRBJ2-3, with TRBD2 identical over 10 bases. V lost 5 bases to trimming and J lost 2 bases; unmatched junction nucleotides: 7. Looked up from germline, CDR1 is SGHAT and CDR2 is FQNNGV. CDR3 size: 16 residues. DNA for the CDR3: TGTGCCAGCAGCACCCCCGGGACTAGCGACACAGATACGCAGTATTTT. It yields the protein CASSTPGTSDTDTQYF.

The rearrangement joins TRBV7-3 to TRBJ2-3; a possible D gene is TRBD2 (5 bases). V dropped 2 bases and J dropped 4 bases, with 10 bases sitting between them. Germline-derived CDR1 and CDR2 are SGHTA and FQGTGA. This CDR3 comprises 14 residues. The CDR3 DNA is TGTGCCAGCAGCTTAGGCGAGGGTCCAGATACGCAGTATTTT. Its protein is CASSLGEGPDTQYF.

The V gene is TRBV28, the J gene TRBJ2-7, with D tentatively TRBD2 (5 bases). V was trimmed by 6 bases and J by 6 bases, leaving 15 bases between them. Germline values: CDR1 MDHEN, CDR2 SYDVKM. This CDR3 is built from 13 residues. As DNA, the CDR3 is TGTGCCAGCAGATCTGGGAGTGGATCCGAGCAGTACGTC. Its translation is CASRSGSGSEQYV.

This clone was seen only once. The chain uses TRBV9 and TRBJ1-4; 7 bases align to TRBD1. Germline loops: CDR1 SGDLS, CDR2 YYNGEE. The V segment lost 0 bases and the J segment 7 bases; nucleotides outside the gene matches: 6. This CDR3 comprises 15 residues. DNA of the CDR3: TGTGCCAGCAGCGTAGGTGGACAGGTTCGTGAAAAACTGTTTTTT. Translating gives CASSVGGQVREKLFF.

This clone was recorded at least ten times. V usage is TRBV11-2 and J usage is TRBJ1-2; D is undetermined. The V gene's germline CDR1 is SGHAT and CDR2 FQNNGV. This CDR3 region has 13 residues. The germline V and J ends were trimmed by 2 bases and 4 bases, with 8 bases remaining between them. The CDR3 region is CASSLLTPYGYTF. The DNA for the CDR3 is TGTGCCAGCAGCTTACTTACCCCCTATGGCTACACCTTC. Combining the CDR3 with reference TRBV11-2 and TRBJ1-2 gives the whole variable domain EAGVAQSPRYKIIEKRQSVAFWCNPISGHATLYWYQQILGQGPKLLIQFQNNGVVDDSQLPKDRFSAERLKGVDSTLKIQPAKLEDSAVYLCASSLLTPYGYTFGSGTRLTVV.

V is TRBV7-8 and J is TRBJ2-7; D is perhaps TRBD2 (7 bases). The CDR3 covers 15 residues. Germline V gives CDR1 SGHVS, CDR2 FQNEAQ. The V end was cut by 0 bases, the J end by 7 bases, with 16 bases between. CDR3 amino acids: CASSLAKGRGEEQYF. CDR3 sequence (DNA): TGTGCCAGCAGCTTAGCGAAGGGGAGGGGGGAAGAGCAGTACTTC. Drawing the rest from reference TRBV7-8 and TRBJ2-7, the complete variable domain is GAGVSQSPRYKVAKRGQDVALRCDPISGHVSLFWYQQALGQGPEFLTYFQNEAQLDKSGLPSDRFFAERPEGSVSTLKIQRTQQEDSAVYLCASSLAKGRGEEQYFGPGTRLTVT.

CDR3 sequence reads: CASLLEDPRRGNEQFF. DNA for the CDR3: TGTGCCAGCTTACTGGAGGACCCCAGAAGGGGCAATGAGCAGTTCTTC. The chain uses TRBV18 and TRBJ2-1; the D call may be TRBD1 or TRBD2 (5 bases each). The germline CDR1 and CDR2 sequences are KGHSH and LQKENI. V was cut by 7 bases and J by 6 bases, with 22 bases left in between. The CDR3 is 16 residues long.

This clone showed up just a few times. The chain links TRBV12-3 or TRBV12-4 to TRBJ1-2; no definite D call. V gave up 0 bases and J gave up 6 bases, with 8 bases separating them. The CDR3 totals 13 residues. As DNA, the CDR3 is TGTGCCAGCAGTTTAGCGCCCGGAAATGGCTACACCTTC. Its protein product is CASSLAPGNGYTF.

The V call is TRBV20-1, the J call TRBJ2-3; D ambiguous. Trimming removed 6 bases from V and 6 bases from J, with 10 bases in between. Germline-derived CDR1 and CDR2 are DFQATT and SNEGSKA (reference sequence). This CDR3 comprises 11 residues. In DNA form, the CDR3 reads TGCAGTGCGCCGTTTCGGGATACGCAGTATTTT. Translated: CSAPFRDTQYF.

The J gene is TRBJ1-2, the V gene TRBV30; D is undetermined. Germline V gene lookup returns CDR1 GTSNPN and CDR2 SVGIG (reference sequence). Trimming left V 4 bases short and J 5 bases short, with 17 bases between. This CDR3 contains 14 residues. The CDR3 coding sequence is TGTGCCTGGACCCATCGACGGCCTCTATATGGCTACACCTTC. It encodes CAWTHRRPLYGYTF.

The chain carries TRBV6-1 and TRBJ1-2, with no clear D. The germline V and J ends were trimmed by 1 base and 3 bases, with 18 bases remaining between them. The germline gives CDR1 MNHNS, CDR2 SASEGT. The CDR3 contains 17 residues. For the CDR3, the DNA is TGTGCCAGCAGTGAAGAGGGAATTTCAGAATTGGACTATGGCTACACCTTC. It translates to CASSEEGISELDYGYTF.

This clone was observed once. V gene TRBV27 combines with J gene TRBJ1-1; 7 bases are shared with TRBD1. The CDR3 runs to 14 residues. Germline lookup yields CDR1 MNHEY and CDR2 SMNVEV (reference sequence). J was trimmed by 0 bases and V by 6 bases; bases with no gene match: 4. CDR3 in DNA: TGTGCCAGCAGGGAGACAGGGATGAACACTGAAGCTTTCTTT. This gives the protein CASRETGMNTEAFF.

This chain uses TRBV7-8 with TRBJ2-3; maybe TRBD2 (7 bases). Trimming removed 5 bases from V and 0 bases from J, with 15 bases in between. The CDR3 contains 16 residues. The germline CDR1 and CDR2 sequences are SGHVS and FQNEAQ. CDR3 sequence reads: CASSLRGAVSTDTQYF. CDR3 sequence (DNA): TGTGCCAGCAGCCTTCGGGGGGCCGTTAGCACAGATACGCAGTATTTT.

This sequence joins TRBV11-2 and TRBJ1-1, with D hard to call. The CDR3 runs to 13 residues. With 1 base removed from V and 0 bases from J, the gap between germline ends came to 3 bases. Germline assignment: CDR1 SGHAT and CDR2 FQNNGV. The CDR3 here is CASSLAMNTEAFF. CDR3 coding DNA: TGTGCCAGCAGCTTAGCCATGAACACTGAAGCTTTCTTT.